The next 22 T cell receptor beta chains were all read from a single sample in a study of immune aging and cytomegalovirus after organ transplant. Their antigen targets remain unknown. The time point was: five sample-tagged time points from pre-transplant (day -1) to day 368 post-transplant, pooled. BD Rhapsody targeted mRNA and AbSeq chemistry was used for microwell cell capture and library preparation. One entry per CDR3 protein, called by TCRdb with MiXCR from the single-cell sequencing reads. The table lists roughly 20,000 distinct CDR3 sequences, 35% to 40% of them singletons. This specimen was CMV peptide-activated CD4+ and CD8+ T cells sorted from blood, taken at five time points, pooled. Stated subset: sorted CD8+CD137+ and CD4+CD154+ T cells after 11 to 13 h CMV IE-1 peptide stimulation. The receptors derive from a female donor who had a heart transplant and CMV viremia.

This clonotype was seen at least ten times. CDR3 amino acids: CASSFGWVTEAFF. The DNA for the CDR3 is TGTGCCAGCAGCTTCGGTTGGGTGACTGAAGCTTTCTTT. The chain carries TRBV5-8 and TRBJ1-1; no clear D. V was cut by 2 bases and J by 5 bases, with 10 bases left in between. The CDR3 totals 13 residues. Germline CDR1 and CDR2: SGHTS and YDEGEE. Complete variable domain (other parts from reference TRBV5-8 and TRBJ1-1): EAGVTQSPTHLIKTRGQQATLRCSPISGHTSVYWYQQALGLGLQFLLWYDEGEERNRGNFPPRFSGRQFPNYSSELNVNALELEDSALYLCASSFGWVTEAFFGQGTRLTVV.

This clonotype occurred many times. V usage is TRBV2 and J usage is TRBJ1-2; a weak D match, TRBD1 (5 bases). This CDR3 is built from 14 residues. CDR1 and CDR2 from the germline V gene are SNHLY and FYNNEI. V shed 6 bases and J shed 3 bases, with 14 bases lying between them. CDR3 sequence: CASRPGPDDYGYTF. The CDR3 coding sequence is TGTGCCAGCAGGCCGGGACCCGACGACTATGGCTACACCTTC.

This clonotype was seen repeatedly, ten times or more. The rearrangement links TRBV7-9 to TRBJ2-1; 7 bases align to TRBD2. The CDR3 runs to 16 residues. Germline V gene lookup returns CDR1 SEHNR and CDR2 FQNEAQ (reference sequence). V lost 1 base to trimming and J lost 5 bases; unmatched junction nucleotides: 8. CDR3 sequence: CASSLVTGGPNNEQFF. The CDR3 nucleotides read TGTGCCAGCAGCTTAGTTACGGGAGGCCCAAACAATGAGCAGTTCTTC.

The V call is TRBV12-3 or TRBV12-4, the J call TRBJ1-5, with D unclear. V lost 1 base and J 7 bases, leaving 11 bases between the germline ends. There are 14 residues in the CDR3. CDR3 sequence reads: CASSLGTVGQPQHF. CDR3 nucleotide sequence: TGTGCCAGCAGTTTAGGGACTGTAGGGCAGCCCCAGCATTTT.

In its sample, this clonotype was seen many times. The CDR3 sequence: CASSATGYEAFF. CDR3 DNA sequence: TGTGCCAGCAGTGCCACCGGATATGAAGCTTTCTTT. V gene TRBV6-1 combines with J gene TRBJ1-1; D gene unclear. CDR3 length: 12 amino acids. With 4 bases removed from V and 7 bases from J, the gap between germline ends came to 10 bases. CDR1 is MNHNS, CDR2 SASEGT, per germline.

This clonotype has at least ten counts. As DNA, the CDR3 is TGTGCCAGCTCACCACCCACAGCTAACTATGGCTACACCTTC. Translated, it gives CASSPPTANYGYTF. The chain combines TRBV18 with TRBJ1-2; no definite D call. Germline V gives CDR1 KGHSH, CDR2 LQKENI. This CDR3 has 14 residues. V lost 0 bases to trimming and J lost 0 bases, with 5 bases between them.

The rearrangement links TRBV9 to TRBJ2-1; D perhaps matches TRBD1 (6 bases). V lost 0 bases, J lost 5 bases, and 9 bases lay in between. Germline assignment: CDR1 SGDLS and CDR2 YYNGEE. The CDR3 length is 14 residues. For the CDR3, the DNA is TGTGCCAGCAGCGTAGGAACAGGGCACAATGAGCAGTTCTTC. Amino acids: CASSVGTGHNEQFF.

This clonotype is labeled as medium-sized (0.01 to 0.1%). In nucleotides, the CDR3 is TGTGCCAGCACGCGCCTCGCTAGCGGGTCCTTCCGAGAGCAGTACTTC. The encoded protein is CASTRLASGSFREQYF. The chain combines TRBV6-1 with TRBJ2-7; 8 nucleotides agree with TRBD2. The CDR3 sequence is 16 residues long. Germline trimming cut 7 bases from V and 7 bases from J; bases unmatched to any gene: 18. The germline gives CDR1 MNHNS, CDR2 SASEGT.

By proportion, this clonotype is medium-sized (0.01 to 0.1%). In DNA, the CDR3 is TGTGCCAGCAGTGTCGGGCAGCGAGAGACCCAGTACTTC. Protein product: CASSVGQRETQYF. The gene calls are TRBV2 and TRBJ2-5; D remains unclear. CDR1 is SNHLY and CDR2 is FYNNEI in the germline V gene. The ends were cut back, 4 bases at V and 4 bases at J, with 10 bases in the middle. The CDR3 loop spans 13 amino acids.

This clonotype was found a few times. This rearrangement joins TRBV6-4 to TRBJ1-2, with a tentative D call TRBD1 (5 bases). The germline CDR1 and CDR2 sequences are MRHNA and SNTAGT. The CDR3 length is 13 residues. Trimming removed 2 bases at V and 8 bases at J, with 12 bases between. CDR3 nucleotides: TGTGCCAGCAGTGACCGAGGGGCTCGCGGCTACACCTTC. Translated, it gives CASSDRGARGYTF.

This clonotype ranks as medium-sized. CDR3 bases: TGCGCCAGCAGCCAGGCGGGAAGCTCCTACAATGAGCAGTTCTTC. It yields the protein CASSQAGSSYNEQFF. V is TRBV5-1 and J is TRBJ2-1; perhaps TRBD2 as D (6 bases). Germline V gives CDR1 SGHRS, CDR2 YFSETQ. The CDR3 runs to 15 residues. V shed 4 bases and J shed 0 bases, with 11 bases lying between them.

This clonotype has more than one count but fewer than ten. The rearrangement uses TRBV5-1 and TRBJ2-7, with TRBD2 identical over 11 bases. This CDR3 has 17 amino acids. Losses at the gene ends were 4 bases for V and 3 bases for J; bases not matched to a gene: 12. The V gene's germline CDR1 is SGHRS and CDR2 YFSETQ. The CDR3 sequence: CASSLNTLAGASYEQYF. The CDR3 DNA follows: TGCGCCAGCAGCCTAAACACACTAGCGGGAGCTAGCTACGAGCAGTACTTC. The full variable domain, its missing parts supplied by reference TRBV5-1 and TRBJ2-7, is KAGVTQTPRYLIKTRGQQVTLSCSPISGHRSVSWYQQTPGQGLQFLFEYFSETQRNKGNFPGRFSGRQFSNSRSEMNVSTLELGDSALYLCASSLNTLAGASYEQYFGPGTRLTVT.

This chain joins TRBV9 and TRBJ2-1, with 9 nucleotides matching TRBD1. The V gene end was trimmed by 4 bases and the J gene end by 9 bases; junction bases not matched to a gene: 8. This CDR3 region has 14 residues. Per germline, CDR1 SGDLS and CDR2 YYNGEE. Written as DNA, the CDR3 is TGTGCCAGCAGCCCAAATACAGGGGGCGGTGAGCAGTTCTTC. Protein: CASSPNTGGGEQFF.

This clonotype was detected a few times. The rearrangement joins TRBV7-9 to TRBJ2-1; D gene uncertain. V was trimmed by 4 bases and J by 8 bases, leaving 9 bases between them. This CDR3 is 12 amino acids long. CDR1 is SEHNR, CDR2 FQNEAQ, per germline (reference sequence). CDR3 sequence: CASSSTLHEQFF. The CDR3 DNA sequence: TGTGCCAGCAGCTCTACCTTGCATGAGCAGTTCTTC.

A note on this clonotype: A read error may account for a junction end that differs from germline. This CDR3 reads CASLPNGLAENTQHF. The CDR3 DNA follows: TGTGCCAGCTTACCCAACGGGCTAGCGGAAAACACTCAGCACTTC. The chain uses TRBV18 and TRBJ2-4; 7 nucleotides align to TRBD2. Germline V CDR1 and CDR2: KGHSH, LQKENI. The length of the CDR3 is 15 residues.

In its sample, this clonotype was seen many times. The chain has TRBV12-3 or TRBV12-4 and TRBJ1-6; 10 nucleotides align to TRBD1. V dropped 3 bases and J dropped 11; count of bases not matched to a gene: 7. This CDR3 has 15 amino acids. Here the CDR3 DNA reads TGTGCCAGCAGTTTTACGGGACAGGGGAATCCACCCCTCCACTTT. This encodes CASSFTGQGNPPLHF.

This chain joins TRBV20-1 and TRBJ1-2; maybe TRBD1 (5 bases). The CDR3 is 15 amino acids. The V end was cut by 0 bases, the J end by 4 bases, with 15 bases between. The germline gives CDR1 DFQATT, CDR2 SNEGSKA (reference sequence). CDR3: CSARDWVQAVYGYTF. The DNA of the CDR3 is TGCAGTGCTAGAGATTGGGTACAGGCGGTCTATGGCTACACCTTC.

This clonotype was seen a few times. The chain carries TRBV30 and TRBJ2-1, with D perhaps being TRBD1 or TRBD2 (5 bases each). The CDR3 length is 14 residues. Germline CDR1 is GTSNPN and CDR2 is SVGIG (reference sequence). Trimming pared 3 bases from V and 3 bases from J, leaving 12 bases between. CDR3 nucleotide sequence: TGTGCCTGGAGCACCGGGACGATCTACAATGAGCAGTTCTTC. It codes for CAWSTGTIYNEQFF.

With regard to this clonotype: A much larger clone differs by one base, so this may be a read error. The CDR3 does not close with the conserved phenylalanine or tryptophan, likely indicating a read error. The CDR3 coding sequence is TGTGCCAGCACCGAAGCGGATGACGAAGAACTGTTTCTT. Protein: CASTEADDEELFL. The V and J genes are TRBV2 and TRBJ1-4; D not resolved. The ends were cut back, 7 bases at V and 12 bases at J, with 18 bases in the middle. The CDR3 is made up of 13 amino acids. From germline, CDR1 is SNHLY and CDR2 FYNNEI.

This chain joins TRBV14 and TRBJ2-1; 7 bases align to TRBD2. Trimming at V came to 1 base and at J to 7 bases, leaving 16 bases not matched to a gene. The CDR3 is 18 amino acids. Germline V CDR1 and CDR2: SGHDN, FVKESK. The DNA of the CDR3 is TGTGCCAGCAGCCAAGCTGGGTGGCGGGAGAGAACGGGGAATGAGCAGTTCTTC. This encodes CASSQAGWRERTGNEQFF. The variable domain in full, with the rest retrieved from reference TRBV14 and TRBJ2-1, is EAGVTQFPSHSVIEKGQTVTLRCDPISGHDNLYWYRRVMGKEIKFLLHFVKESKQDESGMPNNRFLAERTGGTYSTLKVQPAELEDSGVYFCASSQAGWRERTGNEQFFGPGTRLTVL.

The table lists this clonotype with many counts. The chain uses TRBV12-3 or TRBV12-4 and TRBJ1-5; tentatively, D is TRBD1 (5 bases). Deletions cut 7 bases from V and 4 bases from J, with 8 bases between. The CDR3 is 12 residues long. CDR3 sequence reads: CASNGGNQPQHF. The CDR3 DNA is TGTGCCAGCAACGGGGGGAATCAGCCCCAGCATTTT.

In its sample, this clonotype was seen a few times. The CDR3 loop reads CSALTGGEGNQPQHF. CDR3 nucleotide sequence: TGCAGTGCCCTGACAGGGGGCGAAGGCAATCAGCCCCAGCATTTT. This chain links TRBV20-1 with TRBJ1-5; 10 nucleotides agree with TRBD1. The CDR3 runs 15 residues. V lost 6 bases, J lost 2 bases, and 7 bases stayed unmatched. CDR1 and CDR2 (germline): DFQATT, SNEGSKA (reference sequence).